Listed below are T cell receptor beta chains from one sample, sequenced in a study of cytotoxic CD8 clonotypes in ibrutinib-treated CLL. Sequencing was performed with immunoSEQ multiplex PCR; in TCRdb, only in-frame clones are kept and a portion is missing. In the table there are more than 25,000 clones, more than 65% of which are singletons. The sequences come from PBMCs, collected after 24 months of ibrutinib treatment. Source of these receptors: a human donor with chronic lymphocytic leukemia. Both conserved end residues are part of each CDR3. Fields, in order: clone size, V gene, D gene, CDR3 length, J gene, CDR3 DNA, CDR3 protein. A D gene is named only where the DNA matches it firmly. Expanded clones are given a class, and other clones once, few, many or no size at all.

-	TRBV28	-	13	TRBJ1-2	TGTGCCAGCAGTCCCGGACCGCGCTATGGCTACACCTTC	CASSPGPRYGYTF
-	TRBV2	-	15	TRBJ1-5	TGTGCCAGCAGGTCGGGGCGATTATACAATCAGCCCCAGCATTTT	CASRSGRLYNQPQHF
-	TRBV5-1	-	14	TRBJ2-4	TGCGCCAGCAGCTTGGAACAGGGTGTAGACATTCAGTACTTC	CASSLEQGVDIQYF
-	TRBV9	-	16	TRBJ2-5	TGTGCCAGCAGCGTAGGGGTAGGAGCGGCACAAGAGACCCAGTACTTC	CASSVGVGAAQETQYF
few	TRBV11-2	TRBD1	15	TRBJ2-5	TGTGCCAGCAGCCGAAGGGACAGGGTACAAGAGACCCAGTACTTC	CASSRRDRVQETQYF
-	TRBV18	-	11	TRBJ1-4	TGTGCCAGCTCACCTGGCGAAAAACTGTTTTTT	CASSPGEKLFF
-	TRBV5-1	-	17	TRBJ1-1	TGCGCCAGCAGCTTGGCCCTAACCGCAGGCCCGAACACTGAAGCTTTCTTT	CASSLALTAGPNTEAFF
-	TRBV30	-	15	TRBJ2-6	TGTGCCTGGAGTGTCCAGGGCTCTGGGGCCAACGTCCTGACTTTC	CAWSVQGSGANVLTF
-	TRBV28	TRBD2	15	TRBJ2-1	TGTGCCAGCAGTCCCGCGGGGGGATCCTACAATGAGCAGTTCTTC	CASSPAGGSYNEQFF
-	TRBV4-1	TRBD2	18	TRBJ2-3	TGCGCCAGCAGCCAAGGTATTGGCGGGGGGGCCCTGTGGGATACGCAGTATTTT	CASSQGIGGGALWDTQYF
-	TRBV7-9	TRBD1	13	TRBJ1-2	TGTGCCAGCAGCTTAGTGGACAGGGGTGGCTACACCTTC	CASSLVDRGGYTF
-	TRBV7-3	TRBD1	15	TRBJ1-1	TGTGCCAGCAGCTTAGCAGGGGGCGGAAACACTGAAGCTTTCTTT	CASSLAGGGNTEAFF
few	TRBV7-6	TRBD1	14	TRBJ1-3	TGTGCCAGCAGCTCGGGACAGGGGGAAAACACCATATATTTT	CASSSGQGENTIYF
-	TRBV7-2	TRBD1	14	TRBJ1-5	TGTGCCAGCAGCCTAGACAGGGGAAGTCAGCCCCAGCATTTT	CASSLDRGSQPQHF
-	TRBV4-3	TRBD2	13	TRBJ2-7	TGCGCCAGCAGCGCAAGCGGGGGGCACGAGCAGTACTTC	CASSASGGHEQYF
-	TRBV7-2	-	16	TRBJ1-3	TGTGCCAGCAGCTTAGCGGGGGTTGGGACTGGAAACACCATATATTTT	CASSLAGVGTGNTIYF